This is a list of T cell receptor beta chains from one sample in a study of T-cell reconstitution after alpha-beta-depleted transplantation in children. TCRdb processed the PCR reads anew with MiXCR; each CDR3 protein has one entry. The sample shows about 400,000 distinct CDR3 sequences, approximately 20% of them seen only once. The sample in question was PBMCs from the stem cell graft donor, obtained from the stem cell graft. These TCRs come from a human donor who donated a stem cell graft to a child with acute myeloid leukemia. The CDR3 runs from the conserved cysteine through the conserved F or W. D genes are given only for firm matches. Clone sizes are given selectively: once, few, many, or a class where the clone is expanded.

>TRBD2|NA|TRBV4-1|TRBJ2-5
CASSQDPDSGRGKETQYF
TGCGCCAGCAGCCAAGATCCGGATAGCGGGAGGGGAAAAGAGACCCAGTACTTC
>NA|few|TRBV11-2|TRBJ2-1
CASSSYFTGNEQFF
TGTGCCAGCAGCTCATATTTCACAGGGAATGAGCAGTTCTTC
>NA|many|TRBV29-1|TRBJ2-2
CSVATIANTGELFF
TGCAGCGTTGCAACCATCGCGAACACCGGGGAGCTGTTTTTT
>NA|NA|TRBV28|TRBJ1-5
CASSLLEFSNQPQHF
TGTGCCAGCAGTTTATTGGAATTTAGCAATCAGCCCCAGCATTTT
>NA|NA|TRBV12-3/TRBV12-4|TRBJ2-2
CDSSFYRTSDTGELFF
TGTGACAGCAGTTTTTACAGGACTTCCGACACCGGGGAGCTGTTTTTT
>TRBD2|many|TRBV29-1|TRBJ2-7
CSMGLAGGEQYF
TGCAGCATGGGACTAGCGGGAGGCGAGCAGTACTTC
>TRBD2|NA|TRBV11-2|TRBJ2-1
CASSALAGEHNEQFF
TGTGCCAGCAGCGCTCTAGCGGGAGAGCACAATGAGCAGTTCTTC
>NA|NA|TRBV11-3|TRBJ2-2
CASSLEYRFANTGELFF
TGTGCCAGCAGCTTAGAGTACCGTTTCGCGAACACCGGGGAGCTGTTTTTT
>NA|few|TRBV30|TRBJ2-7
CAWAPTENEQYF
TGTGCCTGGGCTCCAACAGAAAACGAGCAGTACTTC
>TRBD2|NA|TRBV4-3|TRBJ2-2
CASSQDPGLAGSGGELFF
TGCGCCAGCAGCCAAGATCCAGGGCTAGCGGGGTCAGGCGGGGAGCTGTTTTTT
>NA|few|TRBV20-1|TRBJ2-7
CSARDTAGGSGYEQYF
TGCAGTGCTAGAGATACTGCAGGAGGGTCCGGCTACGAGCAGTACTTC
>NA|few|TRBV6-2/TRBV6-3|TRBJ2-2
CASGRNTGELFF
TGTGCCAGCGGGAGGAACACCGGGGAGCTGTTTTTT
>TRBD2|NA|TRBV7-9|TRBJ2-1
CASSLDSGRSFF
TGTGCCAGCAGCTTAGATAGCGGGCGTTCGTTCTTC
>NA|few|TRBV12-3/TRBV12-4|TRBJ2-1
CASSYGEQFF
TGTGCCAGCAGTTACGGTGAGCAGTTCTTC
>NA|NA|TRBV20-1|TRBJ2-3
CSASGLALDTQYF
TGCAGTGCTAGCGGTTTGGCGTTAGATACGCAGTATTTT
>TRBD2|few|TRBV20-1|TRBJ2-3
CSARGLRGVLAGDMQYF
TGCAGTGCTAGAGGTCTCAGGGGTGTGCTAGCGGGAGATATGCAGTATTTT
>NA|NA|TRBV9|TRBJ2-3
CASSVAAGYSTDTQYF
TGTGCCAGCAGCGTAGCAGCGGGTTATAGCACAGATACGCAGTATTTT
>NA|NA|TRBV28|TRBJ2-2
CASTRVRLTGELFF
TGTGCCAGCACCAGGGTCCGGCTCACCGGGGAGCTGTTTTTT
>TRBD2|few|TRBV4-1|TRBJ2-7
CASSLSGRAGVSEQYF
TGCGCCAGCAGCCTCTCAGGAAGAGCGGGAGTCTCCGAGCAGTACTTC
>NA|NA|TRBV7-3|TRBJ2-1
CASSLGIDYNEQFF
TGTGCCAGCAGCTTAGGCATAGATTACAATGAGCAGTTCTTC
>TRBD2|NA|TRBV5-1|TRBJ2-7
CASSLLTGLAGGYEQYF
TGCGCCAGCAGCCTCTTAACGGGACTAGCGGGAGGGTACGAGCAGTACTTC
>TRBD2|few|TRBV20-1|TRBJ2-6
CSAPSWLAARSGANVLTF
TGCAGTGCCCCCTCATGGCTAGCGGCGCGCTCTGGGGCCAACGTCCTGACTTTC
>NA|many|TRBV20-1|TRBJ1-1
CSARVFGGALNTEAFF
TGCAGTGCTAGAGTTTTTGGGGGAGCCCTGAACACTGAAGCTTTCTTT
>TRBD1|NA|TRBV28|TRBJ2-1
CASSPTGFYNEQFF
TGTGCCAGCAGTCCGACAGGGTTCTACAATGAGCAGTTCTTC
>TRBD2|few|TRBV5-1|TRBJ2-2
CASSSPIFGSGANTGELFF
TGCGCCAGCAGCTCGCCGATCTTCGGCAGCGGGGCGAACACCGGGGAGCTGTTTTTT
>NA|few|TRBV15|TRBJ2-1
CATSRGGRDFAYNEQFF
TGTGCCACCAGCAGAGGAGGCCGGGACTTCGCCTACAATGAGCAGTTCTTC
>TRBD1|NA|TRBV27|TRBJ2-2
CASSQTGGVNPNTGELFF
TGTGCCAGCAGTCAGACAGGGGGAGTAAACCCGAACACCGGGGAGCTGTTTTTT
>TRBD1|many|TRBV12-5|TRBJ2-1
CASGLGTGYNEQFF
TGTGCTAGTGGTTTAGGGACAGGATACAATGAGCAGTTCTTC
>NA|NA|TRBV7-6|TRBJ2-1
CASSLKGPSYNEQFF
TGTGCCAGCAGCTTAAAGGGTCCCTCCTACAATGAGCAGTTCTTC
>TRBD2|NA|TRBV4-2|TRBJ2-1
CASSPTQLAGEYNEQFF
TGTGCCAGCAGCCCCACGCAACTAGCGGGAGAATACAATGAGCAGTTCTTC
>TRBD1|NA|TRBV10-3|TRBJ2-7
CAISESGGRGLYEQYF
TGTGCCATCAGTGAGTCGGGGGGCAGGGGGCTCTACGAGCAGTACTTC
>TRBD2|few|TRBV4-1|TRBJ2-1
CASSQSSGMGNEQFF
TGCGCCAGCAGCCAGTCTAGCGGGATGGGGAATGAGCAGTTCTTC
>TRBD2|few|TRBV27|TRBJ2-3
CASNLAGVGGDTQYF
TGTGCCAGCAACCTAGCGGGAGTTGGTGGGGATACGCAGTATTTT
>NA|few|TRBV7-2|TRBJ2-4
CASSQGGIQYF
TGTGCCAGCAGCCAGGGTGGCATTCAGTACTTC
>NA|few|TRBV3-1|TRBJ2-5
CASSQETVGRQETQYF
TGTGCCAGCAGCCAAGAGACTGTGGGCAGACAAGAGACCCAGTACTTC
>NA|NA|TRBV5-1|TRBJ1-2
CASSLQPGGNYGYTF
TGCGCCAGCAGCTTACAACCGGGGGGAAACTATGGCTACACCTTC
>TRBD2|NA|TRBV4-1|TRBJ2-7
CASSLRVGTSGYEQYF
TGCGCCAGCAGCCTAAGGGTGGGGACTAGCGGATACGAGCAGTACTTC
>NA|NA|TRBV20-1|TRBJ2-3
CSARGYPGYTQYF
TGCAGTGCTAGGGGCTACCCCGGATATACGCAGTATTTT
>NA|many|TRBV12-3/TRBV12-4|TRBJ2-1
CASSSGDFIPRFF
TGTGCCAGCAGTTCAGGGGACTTCATTCCGCGGTTCTTC
>NA|few|TRBV20-1|TRBJ2-3
CSARGGQGSTDTQYF
TGCAGTGCTAGAGGGGGACAAGGAAGCACAGATACGCAGTATTTT
>TRBD2|NA|TRBV5-1|TRBJ2-3
CASSPGRTITDTQYF
TGCGCCAGCAGCCCCGGGAGGACCATCACAGATACGCAGTATTTT
>NA|few|TRBV12-3/TRBV12-4|TRBJ1-4
CASSFSGNEKLFF
TGTGCCAGCAGTTTCTCGGGGAATGAAAAACTGTTTTTT
>TRBD1|NA|TRBV12-3/TRBV12-4|TRBJ2-2
CASSLRAGGGTGELFF
TGTGCCAGCAGTTTACGGGCAGGGGGTGGCACCGGGGAGCTGTTTTTT
>NA|many|TRBV7-7|TRBJ2-1
CASSLEGGYNEQFF
TGTGCCAGCAGCTTAGAAGGAGGCTACAATGAGCAGTTCTTC
>NA|NA|TRBV12-3/TRBV12-4|TRBJ1-4
CASSFSGRGEKLFF
TGTGCCAGCAGTTTTTCGGGACGGGGTGAAAAACTGTTTTTT